This passage covers 30 T cell receptor beta chains from one sample sequenced in a study of human T cells and chemical hapten exposure. Time point specified: healthy volunteer bleed at 2 weeks. The study extracted total RNA from unfractionated whole blood. TCRdb reprocessed the RACE reads with MiXCR, giving one entry per CDR3 protein. The table includes roughly 100,000 distinct CDR3 sequences, about 8.8% detected once. Sequencing input: whole blood. All receptors come from a female donor in good health. Some clones in this sample may be carry-over from other donors' samples.

This clonotype has at least ten counts. This chain connects TRBV7-2 to TRBJ2-7, with D hard to call. The V and J ends lost 1 base and 0 bases respectively, with 7 bases between them. Germline CDR1 is SGHTA and CDR2 is FQGNSA. The CDR3 has 14 residues. CDR3 DNA sequence: TGTGCCAGCAGCTTAGAACTCAGCTCCTACGAGCAGTACTTC. This encodes CASSLELSSYEQYF.

This clonotype was counted a few times. The V call is TRBV28, the J call TRBJ1-1; D is ambiguous. The CDR3 is made up of 11 amino acids. In germline, CDR1 is MDHEN, CDR2 SYDVKM. Between the trimmed V and J ends, which lost 6 bases and 6 bases, there was a span of 8 bases. This chain's CDR3 is CASSRGPEAFF. DNA for the CDR3: TGTGCCAGCAGCCGCGGGCCTGAAGCTTTCTTT.

The J gene is TRBJ2-5, the V gene TRBV20-1; tentative D call: TRBD2 (6 bases). This CDR3 comprises 12 residues. With 7 bases removed from V and 2 bases from J, the gap between germline ends came to 11 bases. Germline-derived CDR1 and CDR2 are DFQATT and SNEGSKA (reference sequence). CDR3 in DNA: TGCAGTGTGACGGGACTTCAAGAGACCCAGTACTTC. Translated, it gives CSVTGLQETQYF.

This chain connects TRBV2 to TRBJ1-4; no clear D. CDR3 size: 15 residues. CDR1 is SNHLY and CDR2 is FYNNEI in the germline V gene. V was trimmed by 6 bases and J by 0 bases, leaving 11 bases between them. The CDR3 DNA follows: TGTGCCAGCAGCGTTGACCGTTCAACTAATGAAAAACTGTTTTTT. Encoded protein: CASSVDRSTNEKLFF.

A few counts support this clonotype. The genes are TRBV29-1 and TRBJ1-2; 7 positions agree with TRBD1. The CDR3 is 18 residues long. The ends lost 6 bases at V and 4 bases at J; junction bases unmatched: 23. Germline CDR1 SQVTM, CDR2 ANQGSEA. CDR3 nucleotides: TGCAGCGTCCTGGATGGGGGGACAGACTCCTTATTCGGCTATGGCTACACCTTC. Translation gives CSVLDGGTDSLFGYGYTF.

This clonotype showed up just once. Relative to the germline gene, one junction end is altered; a read error may explain this. J is TRBJ1-5 and V is TRBV10-3; D unclear. Germline V gene lookup returns CDR1 ENHRY and CDR2 SYGVKD. The CDR3 runs to 13 residues. CDR3 amino acids: CTISDVRGQPQHF. Here the CDR3 DNA reads TGTACCATCAGTGACGTTCGTGGGCAGCCCCAGCATTTT.

A few counts support this clonotype. The V and J genes are TRBV24-1 and TRBJ2-2; TRBD2 might be the D (6 bases). Trimming cost V 2 bases and J 2 bases, with 17 bases left between them. Germline V gives CDR1 KGHDR, CDR2 SFDVKD. The CDR3 spans 18 residues. The CDR3 region has the DNA TGTGCCACCAGTGATTCATACGGTAGCGGCATTAACACCGGGGAGCTGTTTTTT. It yields the protein CATSDSYGSGINTGELFF.

The V call is TRBV28, the J call TRBJ2-3; D not resolved. CDR1 is MDHEN, CDR2 SYDVKM, per germline. The CDR3 covers 14 residues. V was trimmed by 3 bases and J by 3 bases, leaving 10 bases between them. As DNA, the CDR3 is TGTGCCAGCAGTTTGCCACAGCTTACAGATACGCAGTATTTT. Residues: CASSLPQLTDTQYF.

This clonotype has a count of ten or more. This rearrangement joins TRBV5-5 to TRBJ2-7; 13 bases align to TRBD2. From germline, CDR1 is SGHKS and CDR2 YYEKEE (reference sequence). This CDR3 spans 14 amino acids. With 4 bases clipped from V and 7 bases from J, the junction kept 5 bases outside the gene matches. The CDR3 region has the DNA TGTGCCAGCAGCATATGGACTAGCGGGAGAGAGCAGTACTTC. Amino acid sequence: CASSIWTSGREQYF. Looking up the rest from reference TRBV5-5 and TRBJ2-7 gives the full variable domain: DAGVTQSPTHLIKTRGQQVTLRCSPISGHKSVSWYQQVLGQGPQFIFQYYEKEERGRGNFPDRFSARQFPNYSSELNVNALLLGDSALYLCASSIWTSGREQYFGPGTRLTVT.

The sample holds a few counts of this clonotype. The gene calls are TRBV20-1 and TRBJ1-2; D gene unclear. CDR1 and CDR2 from the germline V gene are DFQATT and SNEGSKA (reference sequence). The CDR3 covers 13 residues. With 0 bases removed from V and 8 bases from J, the gap between germline ends came to 13 bases. The CDR3 protein is CSARDEGLGGYTF. The CDR3 DNA follows: TGCAGTGCTAGAGATGAAGGTCTCGGGGGCTACACCTTC.

The rearrangement joins TRBV20-1 to TRBJ2-1; D remains ambiguous. Between the trimmed V and J ends, which lost 3 bases and 4 bases, there was a span of 7 bases. Germline V lookup: CDR1 DFQATT, CDR2 SNEGSKA (reference sequence). The CDR3 is 12 residues long. The DNA for the CDR3 is TGCAGTGCTAGGTACCGGTACAATGAGCAGTTCTTC. This codes for CSARYRYNEQFF.

This clonotype was seen ten or more times. V gene TRBV19 combines with J gene TRBJ1-5, with D tentatively TRBD1 (6 bases). Germline CDR1 reads LNHDA; CDR2 reads SQIVND (reference sequence). This CDR3 contains 15 residues. Trimming removed 7 bases from V and 4 bases from J, with 17 bases in between. In DNA, the CDR3 is TGTGCCAGTATGTGGTCAGGGAGGGGGAATCAGCCCCAGCATTTT. The encoded protein is CASMWSGRGNQPQHF.

The table lists this clonotype with a few counts. The V gene is TRBV4-1, the J gene TRBJ2-3; D unclear. The CDR3 extends over 17 amino acids. Germline-derived CDR1 and CDR2 are MGHRA and YSYEKL. V was shortened by 4 bases and J by 0 bases, with 17 bases between the two germline ends. CDR3 bases: TGCGCCAGCAGCCGGGCCCTGGAGAGGCGGAGCACAGATACGCAGTATTTT. Translated: CASSRALERRSTDTQYF.

V and J are TRBV29-1 and TRBJ2-1, with a possible D match to TRBD2 (7 bases). The CDR3 has 15 residues. V was trimmed by 3 bases and J by 0 bases, leaving 12 bases between them. The germline gives CDR1 SQVTM, CDR2 ANQGSEA. This CDR3 reads CSVEGGASSYNEQFF. As DNA, the CDR3 is TGCAGCGTTGAGGGGGGGGCTAGCTCCTACAATGAGCAGTTCTTC.

This rearrangement joins TRBV28 to TRBJ1-6, with a possible D match to TRBD1 (5 bases). Trimming pared 3 bases from V and 7 bases from J, leaving 19 bases between. Germline V gene sequence: CDR1 MDHEN, CDR2 SYDVKM. The CDR3 extends over 17 amino acids. CDR3: CASSLVNLKGPNSPLHF. Written as DNA, the CDR3 is TGTGCCAGCAGTTTGGTCAACCTAAAGGGACCCAATTCACCCCTCCACTTT.

This chain uses TRBV14 with TRBJ2-7; TRBD2 might be the D (6 bases). Deletions cut 1 base from V and 2 bases from J, with 6 bases between. The CDR3 totals 13 residues. CDR1 SGHDN and CDR2 FVKESK come from the germline V gene. The CDR3 DNA reads TGTGCCAGCAGCCAAGTAGCGGCCTACGAGCAGTACTTC. This encodes CASSQVAAYEQYF.

Many counts were recorded for this clonotype. This chain connects TRBV6-5 to TRBJ1-1; no firm D call. The V end was cut by 6 bases, the J end by 1 base, with 12 bases between. Germline V gives CDR1 MNHEY, CDR2 SVGAGI. The CDR3 runs 14 residues. The chain's CDR3 is CASSPVHSNTEAFF. DNA of the CDR3: TGTGCCAGCAGCCCAGTCCATTCGAACACTGAAGCTTTCTTT.

This clonotype has a count of ten or more. V and J are TRBV20-1 and TRBJ2-4, with D hard to call. Germline V gene sequence: CDR1 DFQATT, CDR2 SNEGSKA (reference sequence). Trimming removed 2 bases from V and 3 bases from J, with 8 bases in between. The CDR3 is 13 residues long. The CDR3 loop reads CSARQTYKNIQYF. The CDR3 bases are TGCAGTGCTAGACAGACGTACAAAAACATTCAGTACTTC.

The gene calls are TRBV20-1 and TRBJ2-5; D call uncertain. The germline V gene encodes CDR1 DFQATT and CDR2 SNEGSKA (reference sequence). The CDR3 is made up of 12 amino acids. The ends were cut back, 1 base at V and 2 bases at J, with 5 bases in the middle. The CDR3 nucleotides read TGCAGTGCTAGAGCCATACAAGAGACCCAGTACTTC. It codes for CSARAIQETQYF.

This clonotype was recorded at least ten times. One end of the junction varies from germline; a read error may be responsible. The rearrangement uses TRBV29-1 and TRBJ1-2; D call uncertain. Per the germline V gene, CDR1 is SQVTM and CDR2 is ANQGSEA. The CDR3 covers 13 residues. In DNA form, the CDR3 reads TGCAGCGCTGAACAGCGATCTAACTATGGCTACACCTTC. Translation: CSAEQRSNYGYTF.

The chain has TRBV28 and TRBJ1-3; D is possibly TRBD1 (6 bases). This CDR3 region has 16 residues. Deletions cut 2 bases from V and 4 bases from J, with 15 bases between. Germline loops: CDR1 MDHEN, CDR2 SYDVKM. The CDR3 nucleotides read TGTGCCAGCAGTTTAGGGGGGGCCTCCAAAGGAAACACCATATATTTT. Its protein is CASSLGGASKGNTIYF.

This clonotype was seen only a few times. DNA of the CDR3: TGTGCCAGCAGGCCTGGCTCTTCTTCGGACGAGCAGTACTTC. Protein: CASRPGSSSDEQYF. The chain employs TRBV3-1 and TRBJ2-7; D not resolved. The length of the CDR3 is 14 residues. Germline V CDR1 and CDR2: LGHDT, YNNKEL (reference sequence). Trimming pared 6 bases from V and 5 bases from J, leaving 17 bases between.

This clonotype was recorded a few times. The chain uses TRBV7-9 and TRBJ1-2; the D is unclear. The CDR3 totals 14 residues. The V gene's germline CDR1 is SEHNR and CDR2 FQNEAQ (reference sequence). Trimming shortened V by 0 bases and J by 6 bases, and 11 bases separated the two germline ends. In nucleotides, the CDR3 is TGTGCCAGCAGCTTAGCTTCGGCCGGAAATGGCTACACCTTC. As protein: CASSLASAGNGYTF.

The chain recombines TRBV20-1 with TRBJ2-1; weak D call: TRBD1 (5 bases). Trimming stripped 5 bases from V and 4 bases from J, with 21 bases between. This CDR3 spans 16 amino acids. Germline CDR1 reads DFQATT; CDR2 reads SNEGSKA (reference sequence). CDR3 amino acids: CSASPRAGSSYNEQFF. CDR3 DNA sequence: TGCAGTGCTTCCCCTAGGGCAGGGTCGAGTTACAATGAGCAGTTCTTC.

This clonotype was detected ten times or more. The rearrangement joins TRBV20-1 to TRBJ2-7, with 14 bases that match TRBD2. The CDR3 contains 16 residues. V gave up 5 bases and J gave up 0 bases; unmatched junction bases: 6. Germline lookup yields CDR1 DFQATT and CDR2 SNEGSKA (reference sequence). CDR3 coding DNA: TGCAGTGCTGACCATGGGACTAGCGGGAGCTCCTACGAGCAGTACTTC. It yields the protein CSADHGTSGSSYEQYF.

The CDR3 DNA sequence: TGCGCCAGCAGCCAAGAAACCGGGACAGGGCCCTACAATGAGCAGTTCTTC. It specifies CASSQETGTGPYNEQFF. The chain couples TRBV4-3 to TRBJ2-1; 9 nucleotides align to TRBD1. Per germline, CDR1 LGHNA and CDR2 YSLEER. The ends lost 0 bases at V and 2 bases at J; junction bases unmatched: 5. This CDR3 is built from 17 residues.

This clonotype occurred many times. The rearrangement joins TRBV7-9 to TRBJ2-1; 8 positions agree with TRBD2. The CDR3 has 16 amino acids. With V trimmed by 1 base and J by 1 base, 3 bases remained unmatched. Germline CDR1 SEHNR, CDR2 FQNEAQ (reference sequence). CDR3 sequence: CASSLVVAGSYNEQFF. The CDR3 coding sequence is TGTGCCAGCAGCTTAGTTGTAGCGGGATCCTACAATGAGCAGTTCTTC.

The chain recombines TRBV5-1 with TRBJ1-4; no clear D gene. The CDR3 length is 12 residues. The germline CDR1 and CDR2 sequences are SGHRS and YFSETQ. V was pared by 4 bases and J by 5 bases, with 6 bases between. The CDR3 DNA follows: TGCGCCAGCAGCCAAGAGAATGAAAAACTGTTTTTT. Protein sequence: CASSQENEKLFF.

The sample holds a few counts of this clonotype. The chain couples TRBV3-1 to TRBJ2-2, with D possibly being TRBD2 (6 bases). From germline, CDR1 is LGHDT and CDR2 YNNKEL (reference sequence). The V end was cut by 6 bases, the J end by 3 bases, with 14 bases between. There are 15 residues in the CDR3. CDR3 bases: TGTGCCAGCAGAAACGGACTATCCTACACCGGGGAGCTGTTTTTT. Residues: CASRNGLSYTGELFF.

This clonotype was detected ten times or more. V gene TRBV5-1 combines with J gene TRBJ2-1, with 10 bases identical to TRBD2. Germline V CDR1 and CDR2: SGHRS, YFSETQ. J lost 5 bases, V lost 4 bases, and 6 bases had no gene match. The CDR3 loop spans 15 amino acids. The CDR3 here is CASSGVAGGDNEQFF. In DNA form, the CDR3 reads TGCGCCAGCAGCGGGGTAGCGGGAGGAGACAATGAGCAGTTCTTC.